This T cell receptor beta chain derives from a study of early stage breast cancer tumors. V dropped 2 bases and J dropped 4 bases, with 9 bases sitting between them. In germline, CDR1 is MDHEN, CDR2 SYDVKM. The CDR3 length is 14 residues. Some clones are missing from TCRdb's copy, which holds only in-frame ones; the method was immunoSEQ multiplex PCR. Among 5,000 or so clones listed, around 70% were seen once. The sequence was collected from a person between 55 and 69 years old with breast cancer. V gene TRBV28 combines with J gene TRBJ1-5, with a weak D call TRBD1 (5 bases). The sequencing sample was made of normal breast tissue next to the tumor. For the CDR3, the DNA is TGTGCCAGCAGTTTAGCGGGGCAAAATCAGCCCCAGCATTTT. As protein: CASSLAGQNQPQHF. The entire variable domain, with the rest obtained from reference TRBV28 and TRBJ1-5, is as follows: DVKVTQSSRYLVKRTGEKVFLECVQDMDHENMFWYRQDPGLGLRLIYFSYDVKMKEKGDIPEGYSVSREKKERFSLILESASTNQTSMYLCASSLAGQNQPQHFGDGTRLSIL.